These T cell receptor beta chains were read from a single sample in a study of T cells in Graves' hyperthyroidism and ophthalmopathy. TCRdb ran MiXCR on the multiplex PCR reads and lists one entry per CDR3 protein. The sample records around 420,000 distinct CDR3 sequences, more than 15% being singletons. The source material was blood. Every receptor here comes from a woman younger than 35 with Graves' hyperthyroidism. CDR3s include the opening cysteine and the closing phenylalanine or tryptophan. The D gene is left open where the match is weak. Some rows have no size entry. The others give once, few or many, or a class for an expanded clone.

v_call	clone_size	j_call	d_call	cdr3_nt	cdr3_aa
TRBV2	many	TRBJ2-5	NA	TGTGCCAGCAGTCCTCCGTCCACCAAGAGCACCCAGTACTTC	CASSPPSTKSTQYF
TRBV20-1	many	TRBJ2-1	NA	TGCAGTGCTAGCCCTCACTCGGCCTACAATGAGCAGTTCTTC	CSASPHSAYNEQFF
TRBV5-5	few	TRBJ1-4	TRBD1	TGTGCCAGCAGGACAGGGGCTAATGAAAAACTGTTTTTT	CASRTGANEKLFF
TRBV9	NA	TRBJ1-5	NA	TGTGCCAGCAGCGCAACCTTAAATCAGCCCCAGCATTTT	CASSATLNQPQHF
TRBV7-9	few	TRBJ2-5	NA	TGCGCCAGCAGGGGGGGGACTAGGGGAAGCCGTACAGAGACCCAGTACTTC	CASRGGTRGSRTETQYF
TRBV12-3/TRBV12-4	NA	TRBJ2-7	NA	TGTGCCAGCAGTCCCGTCGGACTCCATACTGGCCTCTACGAGCAGTACTTC	CASSPVGLHTGLYEQYF
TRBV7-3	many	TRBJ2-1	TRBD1	TGTGCCAGCAGCTTATCTAACCCAGGACAGGGACATGAGCAGTTCTTC	CASSLSNPGQGHEQFF
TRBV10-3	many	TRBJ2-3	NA	TGTGCCATCAGTGAGCCCACGACTGGGCCCACAGATACGCAGTATTTT	CAISEPTTGPTDTQYF
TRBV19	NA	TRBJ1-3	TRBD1	TGTGCCAGTAGTCCGGGGGACAGTAGGGCCGGGAACACCATATATTTT	CASSPGDSRAGNTIYF
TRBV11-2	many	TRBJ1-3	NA	TGTGCCAGCAGCTTTCCGGGGGCGCCAGGAAACACCATATATTTT	CASSFPGAPGNTIYF
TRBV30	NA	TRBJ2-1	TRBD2	TGTGCCTGGAGTGTATACCCCTCGAGGGGACTAGCGGGCCCGAGCTCCTACAATGAGCAGTTCTTC	CAWSVYPSRGLAGPSSYNEQFF
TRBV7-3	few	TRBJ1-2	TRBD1	TGTGCCAGCAGCTTATTAGGGGGCAATGGCTACACCTTC	CASSLLGGNGYTF
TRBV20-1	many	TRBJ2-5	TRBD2	TGCAGTGCTACGGGACTAGGAGGGGAGACCCAGTACTTC	CSATGLGGETQYF
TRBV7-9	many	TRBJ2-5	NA	TGTGCCAGCAGCTTATTGGGCGATCAAGAGACCCAGTACTTC	CASSLLGDQETQYF
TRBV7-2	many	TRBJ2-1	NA	TGTGCCAGCAGCTTCCACGGAACCAACAATGAGCAGTTCTTC	CASSFHGTNNEQFF
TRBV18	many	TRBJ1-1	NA	TGTGCCAGCTCGCTGACTGAGGGCACTGAAGCTTTCTTT	CASSLTEGTEAFF
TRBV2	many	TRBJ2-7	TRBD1	TGTGCCAGCAGTCCCAGACAGGGAAGGGAGCAGTACTTC	CASSPRQGREQYF
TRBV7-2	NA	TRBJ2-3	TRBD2	TGTGCCAGCAGCTTAGGGGGACTAGCGGGAGTGGGCACAGATACGCAGTATTTT	CASSLGGLAGVGTDTQYF
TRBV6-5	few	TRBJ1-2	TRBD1	TGTGCCAGCAGTTACGGTGACAGGGACTATGGCTACACCTTC	CASSYGDRDYGYTF
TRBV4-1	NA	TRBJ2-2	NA	TGCGCCAGCAGCCAAGTGACAGCGTACTACACCGGGGAGCTGTTTTTT	CASSQVTAYYTGELFF
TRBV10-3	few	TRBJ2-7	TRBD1	TGTGCCATCAGTGAGACGGGACAGGGGATCCCCTACGAGCAGTACTTC	CAISETGQGIPYEQYF
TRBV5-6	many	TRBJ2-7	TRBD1	TGTGCCAGCAGGGGACAGGGGGGATCCTACGAGCAGTACTTC	CASRGQGGSYEQYF
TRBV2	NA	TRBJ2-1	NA	TGTGCCAGCATGGGCGAACGGCGGGGCCCCTACAATGAGCAGTTCTTC	CASMGERRGPYNEQFF
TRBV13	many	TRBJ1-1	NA	TGTGCCAGCAGCTTAGATCCTCCTGAAGCTTTCTTT	CASSLDPPEAFF
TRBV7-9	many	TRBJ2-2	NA	TGTGCCAGCAGCTTAAGGGGAAAGAACACCGGGGAGCTGTTTTTT	CASSLRGKNTGELFF
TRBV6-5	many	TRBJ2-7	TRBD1	TGTGCCAGCAGTTACTCGACAGGGGGCCCCTACGAGCAGTACTTC	CASSYSTGGPYEQYF
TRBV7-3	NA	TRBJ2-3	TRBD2	TGTGCCAGCAGCACCGGACTAGCGGGTCGCACAGATACGCAGTATTTT	CASSTGLAGRTDTQYF
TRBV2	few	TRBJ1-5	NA	TGTGCCAGCAGTGACCAGGTTAGCAATCAGCCCCAGCATTTT	CASSDQVSNQPQHF
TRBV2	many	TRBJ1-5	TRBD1	TGTGCCAGCAGTCGAGACAGGGGCCACCGCAATCAGCCCCAGCATTTT	CASSRDRGHRNQPQHF
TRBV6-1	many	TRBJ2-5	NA	TGTGCCAGCAGTGATGGGTGGACAATGTACCAAGAGACCCAGTACTTC	CASSDGWTMYQETQYF
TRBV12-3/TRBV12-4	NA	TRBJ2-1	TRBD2	TGTGCCAGCAGTCAAGCCGGGACTAGCGGCTCTGGGCAGTTCTTC	CASSQAGTSGSGQFF
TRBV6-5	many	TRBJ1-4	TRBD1	TGTGCCAGCAGTTACTTCGCTTCCGGCGACAGGGGTTTAAAACTGTTTTTT	CASSYFASGDRGLKLFF
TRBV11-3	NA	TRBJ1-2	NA	TGTGCCAGCAGCCCGGGGGCGGGTGGCCACACCTTC	CASSPGAGGHTF
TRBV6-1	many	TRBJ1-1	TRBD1	TGTGCCAGCAGAACGGGACAGGCGAACACTGAAGCTTTCTTT	CASRTGQANTEAFF
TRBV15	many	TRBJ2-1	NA	TGTGCCACCAGCAGAGACCCCCTAGGGTCCAACAATGAGCAGTTCTTC	CATSRDPLGSNNEQFF
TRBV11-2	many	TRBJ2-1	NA	TGTGCCAGCAGCTTAGGTAACGAGCGGCCGACGAATGAGCAGTTCTTC	CASSLGNERPTNEQFF
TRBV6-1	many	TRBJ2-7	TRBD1	TGTGCCAGCCGCAAAGGACGGGGGACAGGCGGACTTTACGAGCAGTACTTC	CASRKGRGTGGLYEQYF
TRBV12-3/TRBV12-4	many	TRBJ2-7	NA	TGTGCCAGCAGTTTATTCATTGGGGACGGGAACTACGAGCAGTACTTC	CASSLFIGDGNYEQYF
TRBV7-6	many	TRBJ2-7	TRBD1	TGTGCCAGCAGCCTGGACAGGGGCGAGCAGTACTTC	CASSLDRGEQYF
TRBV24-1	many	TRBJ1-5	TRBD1	TGTGCCACCCGAGACAGGGGCTTGGGTCAGCCCCAGCATTTT	CATRDRGLGQPQHF
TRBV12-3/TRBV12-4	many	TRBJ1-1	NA	TGTGCCAGCAGTTTAGCCGGGCTGGTCCCTTTCTTT	CASSLAGLVPFF
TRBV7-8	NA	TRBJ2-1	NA	TGTGCCAGCAGCTTAGTGATGAGACTAGAAGTCTACAATGAGCAGTTCTTC	CASSLVMRLEVYNEQFF
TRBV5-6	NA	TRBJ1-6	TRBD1	TGTGCCAGCAGCCGGGACAGGGGGCGTTCACCCCTCCACTTT	CASSRDRGRSPLHF
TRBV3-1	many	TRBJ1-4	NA	TGTGCCAGCAGCCAAGTGGGCAGGGGAGCGGAAAAACTGTTTTTT	CASSQVGRGAEKLFF
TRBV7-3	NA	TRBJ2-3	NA	TGTGCCAGCAGCATCTATGGGGGGCGGAGCACAGATACGCAGTATTTT	CASSIYGGRSTDTQYF
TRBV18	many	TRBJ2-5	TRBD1	TGTGCCAGCTCACCACCGGGGACAGGACAAGAGACCCAGTACTTC	CASSPPGTGQETQYF
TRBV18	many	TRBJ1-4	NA	TGTGCCAGCTCACCTGACAGCGCAACTAATGAAAAACTGTTTTTT	CASSPDSATNEKLFF
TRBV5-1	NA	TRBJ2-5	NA	TGCGCCAGCAGCTTAGCGATGGGGGTCCAAGAGACCCAGCACTTC	CASSLAMGVQETQHF
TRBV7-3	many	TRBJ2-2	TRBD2	TGTGCCAGCAGCCCCGGACTAGCTAACACCGGGGAGCTGTTTTTT	CASSPGLANTGELFF
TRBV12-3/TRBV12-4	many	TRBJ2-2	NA	TGTGCCAGCATGTCTCGGCTAGGGAACACCGGGGAGCTGTTTTTT	CASMSRLGNTGELFF
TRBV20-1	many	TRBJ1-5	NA	TGCAGTGCTAGACAGGACATTAATCAGCCCCAGCATTTT	CSARQDINQPQHF
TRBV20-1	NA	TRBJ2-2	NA	TGCAGTGCTCATCGAGGGGCGTTCACCGGGGAGCTGTTTTTT	CSAHRGAFTGELFF
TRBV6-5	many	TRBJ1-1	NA	TGTGCCAGCAGTTACTCGGCGGGGAACACTGAAGCTTTCTTT	CASSYSAGNTEAFF
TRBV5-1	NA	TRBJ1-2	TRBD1	TGCGCCAGCAGCTTGGGTGACAGGGGTTTTGGCTACACCTTC	CASSLGDRGFGYTF
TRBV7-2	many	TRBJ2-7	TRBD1	TGTGCCAGCAGCTTAGGAGGGGGCTTCGGTGAGCAGTACTTC	CASSLGGGFGEQYF